This T cell receptor beta chain was sequenced for a study of cytomegalovirus exposure and HLA in healthy donors. Regarding this clone: The antigen is not known.

General study findings and limits: A subsequent analysis found that TCR clusters from the first cohort also tended to co-occur in the roughly 120 validation repertoires, with approximately 95% of cluster scores above 0.

Repertoires were generated with immunoSEQ multiplex PCR, while TCRdb's copy carries only in-frame clones and drops some. The sample contains some 110,000 clones, about 91% of which appear only once. The study drew the donors from its approximately 110-subject validation cohort, separate from the 666-subject first cohort. Sample: PBMCs. This sequence was found in a man aged 18 to 30 in good health and CMV-seronegative.

The CDR3 region has the DNA TGTGCCAGCTCGGACGTTCGCGGGTCTCTCTACGAGCAGTACTTC. This encodes CASSDVRGSLYEQYF. The chain is built from TRBV18 and TRBJ2-7; possibly TRBD2 for D (5 bases). The CDR3 sequence is 15 residues long. In germline, CDR1 is KGHSH, CDR2 LQKENI. V lost 6 bases, J lost 3 bases, and 18 bases lay in between.